This paragraph reports one T cell receptor (beta chain). This clonotype was detected many times. Its binding antigen is unknown. Base quality data are lacking; no much larger clone is found one base away. The record originates from a study of T cells after yellow fever vaccination (dated by TCRdb to between 2017 and 2020). Context from the whole study: The SMART-Seq v4 Ultra Low Input RNA kit was used to prepare libraries from fractions with low cell numbers. To follow T-cell clones before and after both primary and booster YFV17D yellow fever vaccination, bulk TCR alpha and beta repertoires underwent longitudinal sequencing. Two healthy male donors, one aged 18 to 30 and one aged 30 to 39 years, were included in the cohort. Blood samples were taken at several timepoints before and after primary and secondary immunization, and bulk PBMC replicates and cell subsets were isolated. What the study reported, not specific to this receptor: A small fraction of clonotypes showed up in both the CD4 and CD8 compartments, probably as a result of convergent recombination. Computational filtering was required because FACS-sorted repertoires could contain abundant contaminating clonotypes from the bulk population. The study included only two donors, which limits how far the findings can be generalized. After the booster, most of the clones that had expanded following primary vaccination were detected again (around 95% of CD4 and around 90% of CD8), which suggests that memory was broadly maintained. Compared with the primary T-cell response, the secondary T-cell response was faster but weaker, reaching its peak on day 5 rather than on day 15.

This specimen's treatment or condition label, per the study, means: live attenuated yellow fever vaccine strain. At each blood-draw timepoint, two biological replicates of bulk PBMCs were obtained. A standard Ficoll-Paque protocol was used to isolate PBMCs from peripheral blood. RNA was extracted with TriZol from bulk PBMCs, CD4 and CD8 fractions, and dextramer-positive and dextramer-negative fractions. The germline V gene encodes CDR1 SGHTA and CDR2 FQGNSA. The junction carries 12 bases between V and J, which are trimmed by 5 bases and 1 base respectively. CDR3 length: 15 amino acids, cysteine to phenylalanine. The read is trimmed to its CDR3 DNA, 45 bases read in frame from base 1. Sequencing took place on an Illumina NovaSeq 6000. Synthesis of TCR cDNA relied on 5'RACE template switching, a step that introduced a universal primer site along with unique molecular identifiers. cDNA synthesis was primed from both the TCR alpha and TCR beta constant segments. Libraries were amplified in two PCR steps, with sample barcodes and sequencing adapters added in the second step. Sequencing of the libraries was done on either Illumina HiSeq 2500 (2x100 bp) or NovaSeq (2x150 bp). The authors' pipeline ran thus. MIGEC was used to demultiplex reads and collapse the reads into UMI consensus sequences, and MiXCR was used for V(D)J alignment. Clonotypes responding to the vaccine were identified with edgeR on replicate PBMC samples, with the criteria of FDR below 0.01 and a log2 fold change above 5 up to day 15. Bulk clonotypes were assigned CD4 or CD8 identity according to which sequenced CD4 or CD8 repertoire held them at higher abundance. TCRdb trimmed the raw reads at Q25, called clones with MiXCR and kept productive beta chains. For every CDR3 protein sequence, its rows merge into one entry that carries the most common genes and DNA. The V and J calls here are based on TCRdb, not the publication. In all, the sample holds some 320,000 distinct CDR3 sequences, and 3.5% to 4.5% of those were seen once. Together, the top ten hold approximately 19% of the sample.

The source was PBMCs, collected 15 days after the yellow fever booster vaccination. Here the chain combines TRBV7-2 and TRBJ2-4; the D gene is possibly TRBD2, with 6 bases matching. The receptor's source is a man aged 18-30 years who received the YFV17D yellow fever vaccine. CDR3 reads: CASSPRGMAKNIQYF. The DNA reads as follows: TGTGCCAGCAGCCCGCGGGGTATGGCCAAAAACATTCAGTACTTC. The reference TRBV7-2 and TRBJ2-4 proteins fill in what lies around the CDR3, so the full variable domain reads GAGVSQSPSNKVTEKGKDVELRCDPISGHTALYWYRQSLGQGLEFLIYFQGNSAPDKSGLPSDRFSAERTGGSVSTLTIQRTQQEDSAVYLCASSPRGMAKNIQYFGAGTRLSVL.